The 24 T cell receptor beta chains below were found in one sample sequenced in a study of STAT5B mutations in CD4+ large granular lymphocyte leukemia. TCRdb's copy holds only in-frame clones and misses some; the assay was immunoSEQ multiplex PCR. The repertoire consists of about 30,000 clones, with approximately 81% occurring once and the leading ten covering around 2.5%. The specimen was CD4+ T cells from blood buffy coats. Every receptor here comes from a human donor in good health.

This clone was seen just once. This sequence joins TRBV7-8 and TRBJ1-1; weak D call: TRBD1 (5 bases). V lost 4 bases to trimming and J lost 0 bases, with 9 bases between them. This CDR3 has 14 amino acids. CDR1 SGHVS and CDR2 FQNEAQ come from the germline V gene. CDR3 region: CASSSGRLNTEAFF. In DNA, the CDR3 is TGTGCCAGCAGCTCGGGACGGTTGAACACTGAAGCTTTCTTT.

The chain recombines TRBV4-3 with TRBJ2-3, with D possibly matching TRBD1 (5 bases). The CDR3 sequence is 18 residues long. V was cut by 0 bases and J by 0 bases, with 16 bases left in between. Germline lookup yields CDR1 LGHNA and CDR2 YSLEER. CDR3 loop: CASSQDKQGAASTDTQYF. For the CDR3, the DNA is TGCGCCAGCAGCCAAGATAAGCAAGGGGCCGCTAGCACAGATACGCAGTATTTT.

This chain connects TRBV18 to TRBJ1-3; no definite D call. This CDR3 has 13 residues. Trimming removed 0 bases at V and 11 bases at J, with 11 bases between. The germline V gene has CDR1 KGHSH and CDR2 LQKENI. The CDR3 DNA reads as TGTGCCAGCTCACCACCAGCTCCGCTTTCCATATATTTT. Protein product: CASSPPAPLSIYF.

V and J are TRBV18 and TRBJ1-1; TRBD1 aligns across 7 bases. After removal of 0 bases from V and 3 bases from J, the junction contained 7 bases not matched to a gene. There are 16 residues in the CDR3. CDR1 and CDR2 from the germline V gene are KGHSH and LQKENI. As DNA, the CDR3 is TGTGCCAGCTCACCACCTGTTGGAGGGGGCGACACTGAAGCTTTCTTT. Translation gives CASSPPVGGGDTEAFF.

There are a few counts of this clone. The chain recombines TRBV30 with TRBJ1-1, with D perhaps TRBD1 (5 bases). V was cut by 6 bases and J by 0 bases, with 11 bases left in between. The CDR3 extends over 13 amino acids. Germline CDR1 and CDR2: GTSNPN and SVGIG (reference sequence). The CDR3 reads CACTGPMNTEAFF. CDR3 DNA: TGTGCCTGTACAGGACCGATGAACACTGAAGCTTTCTTT.

The DNA for the CDR3 is TGTGCCAGCAGTGAAGCACGTGGCTACACCTTC. This encodes CASSEARGYTF. V is TRBV6-1 and J is TRBJ1-2; D remains ambiguous. Trimming stripped 0 bases from V and 7 bases from J, with 3 bases between. The germline CDR1 and CDR2 sequences are MNHNS and SASEGT. There are 11 residues in the CDR3.

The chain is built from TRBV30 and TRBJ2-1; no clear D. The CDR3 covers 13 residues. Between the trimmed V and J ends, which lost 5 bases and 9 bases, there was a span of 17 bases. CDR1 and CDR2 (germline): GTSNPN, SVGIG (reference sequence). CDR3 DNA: TGTGCCTGGGGCCGGAACCTAAACGGTGAGCAGTTCTTC. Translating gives CAWGRNLNGEQFF.

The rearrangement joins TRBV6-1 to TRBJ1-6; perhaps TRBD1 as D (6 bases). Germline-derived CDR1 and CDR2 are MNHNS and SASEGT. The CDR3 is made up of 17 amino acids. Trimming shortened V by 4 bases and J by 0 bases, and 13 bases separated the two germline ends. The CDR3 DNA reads TGTGCCAGCAGTGGAGCTTTGACAGGCTCCTATAATTCACCCCTCCACTTT. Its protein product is CASSGALTGSYNSPLHF.

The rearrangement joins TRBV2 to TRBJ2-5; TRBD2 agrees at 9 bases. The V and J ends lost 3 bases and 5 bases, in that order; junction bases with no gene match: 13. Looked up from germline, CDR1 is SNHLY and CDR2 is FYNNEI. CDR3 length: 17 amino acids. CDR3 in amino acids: CASSELGAGGPLETQYF. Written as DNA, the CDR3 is TGTGCCAGCAGTGAGCTGGGGGCGGGGGGGCCACTTGAGACCCAGTACTTC.

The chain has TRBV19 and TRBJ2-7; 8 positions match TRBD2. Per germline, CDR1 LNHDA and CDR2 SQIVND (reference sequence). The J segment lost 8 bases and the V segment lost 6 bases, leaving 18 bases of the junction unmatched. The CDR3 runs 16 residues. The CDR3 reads CASSTPAGSGGIQQYF. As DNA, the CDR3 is TGTGCCAGTAGCACACCCGCTGGGAGCGGGGGTATACAGCAGTACTTC.

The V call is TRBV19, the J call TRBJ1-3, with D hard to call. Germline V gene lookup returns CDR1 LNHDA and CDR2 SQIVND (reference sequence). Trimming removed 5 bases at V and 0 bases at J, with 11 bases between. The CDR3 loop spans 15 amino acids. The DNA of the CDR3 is TGTGCCAGTAGTTTACCGGGATCCTCTGGAAACACCATATATTTT. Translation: CASSLPGSSGNTIYF.

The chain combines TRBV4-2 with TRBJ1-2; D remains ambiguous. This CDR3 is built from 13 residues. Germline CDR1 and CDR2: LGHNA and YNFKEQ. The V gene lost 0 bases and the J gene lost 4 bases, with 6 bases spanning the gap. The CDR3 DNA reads TGTGCCAGCAGCCAAGATAACGGCTATGGCTACACCTTC. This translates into CASSQDNGYGYTF.

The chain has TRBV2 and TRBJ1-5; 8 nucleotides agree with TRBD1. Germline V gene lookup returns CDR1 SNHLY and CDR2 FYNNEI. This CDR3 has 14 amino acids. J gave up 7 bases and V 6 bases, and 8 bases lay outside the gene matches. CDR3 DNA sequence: TGTGCCAGCAGCGCAGGGGGCTCGGGGCAGCCCCAGCATTTT. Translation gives CASSAGGSGQPQHF.

CDR3 sequence reads: CASSAGQGAGQETQYF. Written as DNA, the CDR3 is TGTGCCAGCAGTGCGGGACAGGGGGCGGGGCAAGAGACCCAGTACTTC. The gene calls are TRBV6-1 and TRBJ2-5; 12 nucleotides align to TRBD1. CDR1 is MNHNS and CDR2 is SASEGT in the germline V gene. CDR3 size: 16 residues. V gave up 4 bases and J gave up 2 bases; unmatched junction bases: 5.

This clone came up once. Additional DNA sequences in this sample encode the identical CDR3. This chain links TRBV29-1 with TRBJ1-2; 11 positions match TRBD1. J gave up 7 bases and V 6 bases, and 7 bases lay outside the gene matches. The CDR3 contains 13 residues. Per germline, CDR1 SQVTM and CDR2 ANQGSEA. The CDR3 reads CSVGTGGRIGYTF. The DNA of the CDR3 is TGCAGCGTCGGGACAGGGGGACGGATTGGCTACACCTTC.

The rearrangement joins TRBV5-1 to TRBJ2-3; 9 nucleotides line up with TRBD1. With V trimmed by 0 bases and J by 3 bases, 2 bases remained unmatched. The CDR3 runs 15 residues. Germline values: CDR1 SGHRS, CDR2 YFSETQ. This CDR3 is CASSLGQGGTDTQYF. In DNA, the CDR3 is TGCGCCAGCAGCTTGGGACAGGGGGGGACAGATACGCAGTATTTT.

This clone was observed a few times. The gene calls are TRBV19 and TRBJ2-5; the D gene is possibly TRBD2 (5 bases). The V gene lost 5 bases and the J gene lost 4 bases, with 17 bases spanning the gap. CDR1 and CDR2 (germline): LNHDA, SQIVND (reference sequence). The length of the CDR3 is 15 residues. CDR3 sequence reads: CASSRGAAWGETQYF. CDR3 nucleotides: TGTGCCAGTAGTCGGGGAGCGGCCTGGGGAGAGACCCAGTACTTC.

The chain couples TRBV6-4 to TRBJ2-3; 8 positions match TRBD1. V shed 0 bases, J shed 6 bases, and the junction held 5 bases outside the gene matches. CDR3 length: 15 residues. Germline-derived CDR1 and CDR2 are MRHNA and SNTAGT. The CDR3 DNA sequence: TGTGCCAGCAGTGACTCTCAGGGGGCGCGGGATACGCAGTATTTT. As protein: CASSDSQGARDTQYF.

Here the CDR3 DNA reads TGTGCCAGCAGTTCCCTTCAGGGTAACTATGGCTACACCTTC. This codes for CASSSLQGNYGYTF. This rearrangement joins TRBV27 to TRBJ1-2, with D possibly TRBD1 on 5 matching bases. Trimming removed 4 bases at V and 1 base at J, with 10 bases between. CDR1 and CDR2 (germline): MNHEY, SMNVEV (reference sequence). This CDR3 is 14 amino acids long.

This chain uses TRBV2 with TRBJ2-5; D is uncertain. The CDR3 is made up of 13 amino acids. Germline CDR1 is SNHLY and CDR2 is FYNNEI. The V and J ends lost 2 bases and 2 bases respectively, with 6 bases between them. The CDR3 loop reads CASSETLQETQYF. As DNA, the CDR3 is TGTGCCAGCAGTGAAACCCTGCAAGAGACCCAGTACTTC.

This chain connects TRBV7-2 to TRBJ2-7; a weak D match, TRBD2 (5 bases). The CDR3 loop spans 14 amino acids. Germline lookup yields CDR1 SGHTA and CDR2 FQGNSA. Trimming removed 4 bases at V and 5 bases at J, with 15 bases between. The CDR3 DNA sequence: TGTGCCAGCAGCTCCTCCGGGGTGCTGGACGAGCAGTACTTC. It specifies CASSSSGVLDEQYF.

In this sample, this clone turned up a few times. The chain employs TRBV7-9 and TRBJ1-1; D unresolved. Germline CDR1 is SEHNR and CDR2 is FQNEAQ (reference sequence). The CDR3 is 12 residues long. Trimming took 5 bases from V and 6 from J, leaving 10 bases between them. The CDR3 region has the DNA TGTGCCAGCAGCACACCTAGTCCTGAAGCTTTCTTT. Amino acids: CASSTPSPEAFF. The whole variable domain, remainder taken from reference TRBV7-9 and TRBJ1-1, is DTGVSQNPRHKITKRGQNVTFRCDPISEHNRLYWYRQTLGQGPEFLTYFQNEAQLEKSRLLSDRFSAERPKGSFSTLEIQRTEQGDSAMYLCASSTPSPEAFFGQGTRLTVV.

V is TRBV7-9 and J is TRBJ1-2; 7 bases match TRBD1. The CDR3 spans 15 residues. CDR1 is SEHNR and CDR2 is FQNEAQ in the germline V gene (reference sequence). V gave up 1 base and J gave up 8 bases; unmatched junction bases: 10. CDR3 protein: CASSLETTGVGGYTF. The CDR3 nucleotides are TGTGCCAGCAGCTTAGAGACAACAGGGGTCGGCGGCTACACCTTC.

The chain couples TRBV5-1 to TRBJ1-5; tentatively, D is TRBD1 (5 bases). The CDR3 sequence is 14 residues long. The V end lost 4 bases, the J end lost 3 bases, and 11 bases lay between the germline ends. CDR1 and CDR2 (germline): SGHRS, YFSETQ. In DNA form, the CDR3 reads TGCGCCAGCAGCCCGGGACTGATCAATCAGCCCCAGCATTTT. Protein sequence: CASSPGLINQPQHF.